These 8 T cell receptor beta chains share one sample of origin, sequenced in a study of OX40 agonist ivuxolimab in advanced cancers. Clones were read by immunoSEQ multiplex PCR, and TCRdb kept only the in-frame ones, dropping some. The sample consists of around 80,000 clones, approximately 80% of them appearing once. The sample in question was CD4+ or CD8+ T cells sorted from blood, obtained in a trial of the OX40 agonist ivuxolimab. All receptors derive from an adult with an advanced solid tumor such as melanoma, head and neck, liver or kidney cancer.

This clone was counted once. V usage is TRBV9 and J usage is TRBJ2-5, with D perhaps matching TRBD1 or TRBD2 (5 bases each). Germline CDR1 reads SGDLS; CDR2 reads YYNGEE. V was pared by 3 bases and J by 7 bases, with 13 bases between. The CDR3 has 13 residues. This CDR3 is CASSALKRGTQYF. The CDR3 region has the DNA TGTGCCAGCAGCGCCCTAAAGAGGGGGACCCAGTACTTC.

The CDR3 spells CASSPRGSGTDTQYF. CDR3 nucleotide sequence: TGTGCCAGCAGCCCACGGGGTAGCGGCACAGATACGCAGTATTTT. The chain employs TRBV7-3 and TRBJ2-3, with D possibly TRBD2 on 5 matching bases. Trimming cost V 5 bases and J 1 base, with 13 bases left between them. This CDR3 has 15 amino acids. CDR1 and CDR2 (germline): SGHTA, FQGTGA.

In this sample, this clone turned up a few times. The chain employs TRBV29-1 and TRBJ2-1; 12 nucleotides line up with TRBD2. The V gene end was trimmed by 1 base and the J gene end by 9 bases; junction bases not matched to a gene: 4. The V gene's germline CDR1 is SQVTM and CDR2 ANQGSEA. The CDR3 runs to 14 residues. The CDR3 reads CSVEVTSGSGEQFF. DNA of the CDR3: TGCAGCGTTGAAGTGACTAGCGGGAGCGGTGAGCAGTTCTTC.

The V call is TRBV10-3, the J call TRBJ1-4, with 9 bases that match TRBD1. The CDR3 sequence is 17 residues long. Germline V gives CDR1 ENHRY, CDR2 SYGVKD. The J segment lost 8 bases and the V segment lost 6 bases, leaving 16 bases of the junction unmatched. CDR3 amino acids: CAIRAGTGSPFGEKLFF. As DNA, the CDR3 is TGTGCCATCAGGGCCGGGACAGGGTCCCCGTTCGGGGAAAAACTGTTTTTT.

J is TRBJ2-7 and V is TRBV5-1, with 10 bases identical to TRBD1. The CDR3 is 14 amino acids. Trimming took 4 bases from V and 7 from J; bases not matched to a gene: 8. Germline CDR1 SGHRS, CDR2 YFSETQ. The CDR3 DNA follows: TGCGCCAGCAGCAGGGACAGGGGCGCGGGTGAGCAGTACTTC. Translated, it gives CASSRDRGAGEQYF.

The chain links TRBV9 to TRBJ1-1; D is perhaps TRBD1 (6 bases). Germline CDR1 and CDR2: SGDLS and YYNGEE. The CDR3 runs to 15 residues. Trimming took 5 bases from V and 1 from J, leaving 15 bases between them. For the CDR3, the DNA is TGTGCCAGCAGGTCGACGGGACAAACGAACACTGAAGCTTTCTTT. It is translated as CASRSTGQTNTEAFF. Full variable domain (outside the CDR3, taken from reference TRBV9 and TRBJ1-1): DSGVTQTPKHLITATGQRVTLRCSPRSGDLSVYWYQQSLDQGLQFLIQYYNGEERAKGNILERFSAQQFPDLHSELNLSSLELGDSALYFCASRSTGQTNTEAFFGQGTRLTVV.

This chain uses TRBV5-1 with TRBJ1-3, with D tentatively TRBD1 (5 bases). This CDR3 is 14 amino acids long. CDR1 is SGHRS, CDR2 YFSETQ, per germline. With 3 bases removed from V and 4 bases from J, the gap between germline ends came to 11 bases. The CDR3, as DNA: TGCGCCAGCAGCTGGGGGACGCAAGGAAACACCATATATTTT. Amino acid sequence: CASSWGTQGNTIYF. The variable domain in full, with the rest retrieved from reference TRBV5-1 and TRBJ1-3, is KAGVTQTPRYLIKTRGQQVTLSCSPISGHRSVSWYQQTPGQGLQFLFEYFSETQRNKGNFPGRFSGRQFSNSRSEMNVSTLELGDSALYLCASSWGTQGNTIYFGEGSWLTVV.

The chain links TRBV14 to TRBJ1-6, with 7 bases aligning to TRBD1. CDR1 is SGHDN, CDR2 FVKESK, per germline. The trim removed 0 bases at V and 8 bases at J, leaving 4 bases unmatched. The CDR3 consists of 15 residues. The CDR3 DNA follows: TGTGCCAGCAGCCAAGACCCAGGGGGTTATTCACCCCTCCACTTT. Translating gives CASSQDPGGYSPLHF. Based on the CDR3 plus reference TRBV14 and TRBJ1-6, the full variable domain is EAGVTQFPSHSVIEKGQTVTLRCDPISGHDNLYWYRRVMGKEIKFLLHFVKESKQDESGMPNNRFLAERTGGTYSTLKVQPAELEDSGVYFCASSQDPGGYSPLHFGNGTRLTVT.